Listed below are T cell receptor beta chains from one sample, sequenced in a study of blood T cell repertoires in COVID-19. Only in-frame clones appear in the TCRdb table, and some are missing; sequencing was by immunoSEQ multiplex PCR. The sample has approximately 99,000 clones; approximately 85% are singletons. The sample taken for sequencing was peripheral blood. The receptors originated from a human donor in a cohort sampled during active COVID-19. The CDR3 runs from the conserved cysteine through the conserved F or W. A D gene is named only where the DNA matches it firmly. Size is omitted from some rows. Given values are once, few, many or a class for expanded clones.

TGTGCCAGCAGTTATGACAGTTTCGGTGAAAAACTGTTTTTT CASSYDSFGEKLFF - TRBJ1-4 TRBV6-5 -
TGTGCCAGCACCTTCATAGCGGGAGCCCCCTACGAGCAGTACTTC CASTFIAGAPYEQYF - TRBJ2-7 TRBV7-2 TRBD2
TGTGCCAGCAGCTGGTACAGGCAGGGAAACAATGAGCAGTTCTTC CASSWYRQGNNEQFF - TRBJ2-1 TRBV7-9 -
TGTGCCAGCAGGCTCGACAGGGTTGAAGAAAAACTGTTTTTT CASRLDRVEEKLFF - TRBJ1-4 TRBV6-6 TRBD1
TGTGCCAGCGAATTGGCCAGCTCCTACGAGCAGTACTTC CASELASSYEQYF - TRBJ2-7 TRBV21-1 -
TGTGCCAGCAGCTCGCGGCAGCGGGAAGATACGCAGTATTTT CASSSRQREDTQYF - TRBJ2-3 TRBV11-2 TRBD2
TGTGCCAGTAGTATCTCGGACAGGCCTTCCTACGAGCAGTACTTC CASSISDRPSYEQYF - TRBJ2-7 TRBV19 TRBD1
TGTGCCAGCAGTTTCCGACAGGGGGCCGCGGGCGCCGGGGAGCTGTTTTTT CASSFRQGAAGAGELFF - TRBJ2-2 TRBV27 TRBD1
TGTGCCAGCATTACTAGCGGGGGCGCAGATACGCAGTATTTT CASITSGGADTQYF - TRBJ2-3 TRBV6-5 TRBD2
TGTGCCAGCAGGCCAGGGGCTATGAACACTGAAGCTTTCTTT CASRPGAMNTEAFF - TRBJ1-1 TRBV28 -
TGTGCCAGCCAATGGGCCCCCTACCAAACTGAAGCTTTCTTT CASQWAPYQTEAFF - TRBJ1-1 TRBV18 -
TGTGCCAGCAGCTTAGGTTTTTCCAGCGGGCCACACAATGAGCAGTTCTTC CASSLGFSSGPHNEQFF - TRBJ2-1 TRBV7-2 -
TGCGCCAGCAGTCAAACAGTCAGGCTATACGAGCAGTACTTC CASSQTVRLYEQYF - TRBJ2-7 TRBV23-1 -
TGTGCCAGCAGCTTCCAGGGGGCACACGGAAACACCATATATTTT CASSFQGAHGNTIYF once TRBJ1-3 TRBV5-6 TRBD1
TGCGCCAGCAATCCGGGACAGCAAGAGACCCAGTACTTC CASNPGQQETQYF - TRBJ2-5 TRBV5-1 TRBD1
TGTGCCAGCAGCACCCGGACAGTCTTCTACGAGCAGTACTTC CASSTRTVFYEQYF - TRBJ2-7 TRBV7-2 -
TGCGCCAGCTCCGCGGTTCCGAACACCGGGGAGCTGTTTTTT CASSAVPNTGELFF - TRBJ2-2 TRBV4-1 -
TGTGCCAGCAGCTTGGCGGGACAGGGTCTCTACGAGCAGTACTTC CASSLAGQGLYEQYF - TRBJ2-7 TRBV5-4 TRBD1
TGTGCCAGCACCGGGGGGGACAGGGATTCCTACTCTGGGGCCAACGTCCTGACTTTC CASTGGDRDSYSGANVLTF - TRBJ2-6 TRBV7-9 -
TGCAGCGTTGAACTCGGGATAGATACGCAGTATTTT CSVELGIDTQYF - TRBJ2-3 TRBV29-1 -
TGTGCCAGTACCACCCAGGGGGCAGGGGGGTTGGACAATGAGCAGTTCTTC CASTTQGAGGLDNEQFF - TRBJ2-1 TRBV19 TRBD1
TGTGCCAGCAGCCCAGGGACTAGACAAGAGACCCAGTACTTC CASSPGTRQETQYF - TRBJ2-5 TRBV7-6 TRBD2
TGTGCCAGCAGCCCGTCGGGTGGTCCCAATCAGCCCCAGCATTTT CASSPSGGPNQPQHF - TRBJ1-5 TRBV7-3 -
TGTGCCAGCAGCTTACCACAGAGCTCCTATAATTCACCCCTCCACTTT CASSLPQSSYNSPLHF - TRBJ1-6 TRBV7-8 -
TGTGCCAGCAGCTTGACAGGGTCCTCGGGGGAGACCCAGTACTTC CASSLTGSSGETQYF - TRBJ2-5 TRBV7-8 TRBD1
TGTGCCAGCAGCCCCGGGGGGGATCAGCCCCAGCATTTT CASSPGGDQPQHF few TRBJ1-5 TRBV7-6 -
TGTGCCAGCAGTTACGGGGTCGGGGTGATTGGCTACACCTTC CASSYGVGVIGYTF - TRBJ1-2 TRBV6-5 -
TGCGCCAGCAGCTCCCCGAACAATACAGGGGAAGAGACCCAGTACTTC CASSSPNNTGEETQYF - TRBJ2-5 TRBV5-1 TRBD1
TGTGCCAGCAGTGACTCGGCCAGGAGCAGGGTTAGGGATGAGCAGTTCTTC CASSDSARSRVRDEQFF once TRBJ2-1 TRBV6-4 -
TGTGCCAGTAGTCCAGCTTGGGAGGTGGAGCAGTACTTC CASSPAWEVEQYF - TRBJ2-7 TRBV19 -
TGTGCCAGCTCACCACTTTCAACGACTAGCGCCAACACAGATACGCAGTATTTT CASSPLSTTSANTDTQYF - TRBJ2-3 TRBV18 TRBD2
TGTGCCAGCAGCTTATCAGGGACAGGGGGCGGGTACACTGAAGCTTTCTTT CASSLSGTGGGYTEAFF - TRBJ1-1 TRBV7-2 TRBD1
TGTGCCAGCAGCAACCCCTTAGCGATCAATGAGCAGTTCTTC CASSNPLAINEQFF - TRBJ2-1 TRBV27 -
TGTGCCAGCTCACCCTCCGGGACAGCGAATGAAAAACTGTTTTTT CASSPSGTANEKLFF - TRBJ1-4 TRBV18 TRBD1
TGTGCCAGCAGGCCTCTCACAGGGAACTATGGCTACACCTTC CASRPLTGNYGYTF - TRBJ1-2 TRBV11-2 -
TGTGCCAGCAGTTACGGGGGACTAGCGGGCTACAATGAGCAGTTCTTC CASSYGGLAGYNEQFF - TRBJ2-1 TRBV6-5 TRBD2
TGTGCCAGCAGTTTATCCGGACTAGCGGGAGCCTACGAGCAGTACTTC CASSLSGLAGAYEQYF - TRBJ2-7 TRBV28 TRBD2
TGTGCCAGCAGGGGTAGCGGGTCCTACGAGCAGTACTTC CASRGSGSYEQYF - TRBJ2-7 TRBV6-5 TRBD2
TGTGCCAGCAGCTCCGGGACTAGCGGGGCCGAGCAGTACTTC CASSSGTSGAEQYF - TRBJ2-7 TRBV13 TRBD2